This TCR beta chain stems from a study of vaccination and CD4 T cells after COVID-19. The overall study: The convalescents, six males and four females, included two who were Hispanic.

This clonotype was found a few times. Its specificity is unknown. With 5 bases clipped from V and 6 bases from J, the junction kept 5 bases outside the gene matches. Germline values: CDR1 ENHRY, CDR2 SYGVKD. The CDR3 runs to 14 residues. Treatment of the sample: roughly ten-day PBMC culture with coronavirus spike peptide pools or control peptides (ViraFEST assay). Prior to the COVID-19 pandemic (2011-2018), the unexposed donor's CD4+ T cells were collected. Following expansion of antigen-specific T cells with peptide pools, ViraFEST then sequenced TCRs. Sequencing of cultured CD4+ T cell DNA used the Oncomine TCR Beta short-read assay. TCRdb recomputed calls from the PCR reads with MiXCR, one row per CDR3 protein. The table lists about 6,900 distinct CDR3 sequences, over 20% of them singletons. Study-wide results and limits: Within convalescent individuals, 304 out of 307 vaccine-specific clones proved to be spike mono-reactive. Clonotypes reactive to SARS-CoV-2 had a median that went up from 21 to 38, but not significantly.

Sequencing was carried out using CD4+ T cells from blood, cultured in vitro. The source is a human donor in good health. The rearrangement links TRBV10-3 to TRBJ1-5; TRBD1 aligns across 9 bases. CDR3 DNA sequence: TGTGCCATCAGTAGACAGGGGGTCGGTCAGCCCCAGCATTTT. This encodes CAISRQGVGQPQHF.